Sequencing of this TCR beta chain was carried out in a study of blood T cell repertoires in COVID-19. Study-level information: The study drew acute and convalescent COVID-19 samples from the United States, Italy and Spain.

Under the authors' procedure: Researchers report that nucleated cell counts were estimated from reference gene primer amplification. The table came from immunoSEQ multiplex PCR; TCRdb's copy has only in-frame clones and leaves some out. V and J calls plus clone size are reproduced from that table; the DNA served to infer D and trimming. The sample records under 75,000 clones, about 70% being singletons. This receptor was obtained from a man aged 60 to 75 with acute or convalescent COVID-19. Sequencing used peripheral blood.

This chain's CDR3 is CATSDSAGGEKLFF. Here the CDR3 DNA reads TGTGCCACCAGTGACTCCGCAGGGGGCGAAAAACTGTTTTTT. This chain links TRBV24-1 with TRBJ1-4, with 8 bases that match TRBD1. V shed 4 bases, J shed 8 bases, and the junction held 5 bases outside the gene matches. There are 14 residues in the CDR3. Per germline, CDR1 KGHDR and CDR2 SFDVKD.